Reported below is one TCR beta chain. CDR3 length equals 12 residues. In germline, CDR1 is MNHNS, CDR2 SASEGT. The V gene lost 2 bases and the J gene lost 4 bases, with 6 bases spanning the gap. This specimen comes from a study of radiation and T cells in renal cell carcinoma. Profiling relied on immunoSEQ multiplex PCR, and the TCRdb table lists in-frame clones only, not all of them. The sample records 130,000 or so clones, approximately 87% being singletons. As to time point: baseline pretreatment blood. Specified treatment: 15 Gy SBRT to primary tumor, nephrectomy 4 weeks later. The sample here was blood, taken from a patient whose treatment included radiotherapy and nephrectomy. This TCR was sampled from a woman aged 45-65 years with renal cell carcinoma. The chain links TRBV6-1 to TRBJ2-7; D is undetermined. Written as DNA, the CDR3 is TGTGCCAGCAGTGAACGGTTATACGAGCAGTACTTC. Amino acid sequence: CASSERLYEQYF.